The sequence of this TCR beta chain was determined in a study of blood T cell repertoires in COVID-19. Study summary: PBMCs, B-cell-depleted T cells, or T cells provided the cDNA or gDNA that made up the material.

Authors' data handling: For nucleated cells, counts were estimated from reference gene primer amplification. TCRdb's table, derived via immunoSEQ multiplex PCR, lists solely in-frame clones and lacks some. V, J and clone size are taken as reported in that table, and D and trimming were inferred from the DNA itself. The sample gives about 180,000 clones, about 81% of which show up once; 10% to 15% is in the top ten. A Seattle source enrolled patients during active infection and followed them longitudinally. The TCR was taken from a woman older than 75 with COVID-19, enrolled during active disease. Sequences were obtained from peripheral blood.

CDR3 loop: CASSHPLRGLEREDSSSFYNEQFF. The CDR3 region has the DNA TGTGCCAGCAGCCACCCCCTAAGGGGACTTGAGCGGGAGGATAGTAGTAGTTTCTACAATGAGCAGTTCTTC. The chain joins TRBV4-2 to TRBJ2-1; 9 nucleotides line up with TRBD2. Germline CDR1 reads LGHNA; CDR2 reads YNFKEQ. This CDR3 has 24 residues. V was pared by 3 bases and J by 3 bases, with 30 bases of the junction left unmatched.